Detailed here is one T cell receptor beta chain. Some clones are missing from TCRdb's copy, which holds only in-frame ones; the method was immunoSEQ multiplex PCR. This sample yields tens of thousands of clones, of which over 80% are seen a single time; 15% to 20% belongs to the top ten. V lost 0 bases, J lost 3 bases, and 9 bases lay in between. CDR1 is SGHTA and CDR2 is FQGNSA in the germline V gene. The length of the CDR3 is 15 residues. These data come from a study of T cell responses to AZD1222 COVID-19 vaccine. The J gene is TRBJ2-1, the V gene TRBV7-2; D perhaps matches TRBD2 (5 bases). The material sequenced was peripheral blood, taken 28 days after the second AZD1222 dose. The sequence derives from an adult who received the AZD1222 COVID-19 vaccine. CDR3 bases: TGTGCCAGCAGCTTAGCGGGAGCTAGCTACAATGAGCAGTTCTTC. This translates into CASSLAGASYNEQFF.